One and the same sample provided the 6 T cell receptor beta chains below, sequenced in a study of a mutant IDH1 vaccine in newly diagnosed glioma. Profiling relied on immunoSEQ multiplex PCR, and the TCRdb table lists in-frame clones only, not all of them. The sample contains tens of thousands of clones, roughly nine tenths of which appear only once. Antigens of these TCRs are unknown. Documented time point: week 47, end of study. The investigators gave 300 ug of mutant IDH1 20-mer peptide in each vaccine dose, together with topical imiquimod. This specimen consisted of PBMCs, obtained from a glioma patient whose treatment included an IDH1 peptide vaccine. Every receptor here comes from a woman between 45 and 60 years old with glioma.

This chain joins TRBV6-6 and TRBJ2-3; the match to TRBD1 covers 7 bases. Germline values: CDR1 MNHNY, CDR2 SVGAGI (reference sequence). The junction had 8 bases not matched to a gene; V was cut back by 6 bases and J by 2 bases. The CDR3 contains 15 residues. CDR3 loop: CASRRDRYITDTQYF. Written as DNA, the CDR3 is TGTGCCAGCAGACGGGACAGATATATCACAGATACGCAGTATTTT.

This chain links TRBV6-5 with TRBJ2-3, with D tentatively TRBD2 (6 bases). This CDR3 is 14 amino acids long. V dropped 0 bases and J dropped 3 bases, with 7 bases sitting between them. Germline V gene lookup returns CDR1 MNHEY and CDR2 SVGAGI. Here the CDR3 reads CASSYSAGTDTQYF. CDR3 DNA sequence: TGTGCCAGCAGTTACTCGGCGGGAACAGATACGCAGTATTTT.

The chain couples TRBV7-9 to TRBJ2-1; weak D call: TRBD2 (6 bases). The CDR3 length is 16 residues. The V gene lost 2 bases and the J gene lost 1 base, with 12 bases spanning the gap. Germline values: CDR1 SEHNR, CDR2 FQNEAQ (reference sequence). The CDR3 region is CASSLKGGSSYNEQFF. In DNA, the CDR3 is TGTGCCAGCAGCTTAAAGGGAGGCTCTTCCTACAATGAGCAGTTCTTC.

This chain uses TRBV9 with TRBJ2-1; D is unclear. The CDR3 covers 13 residues. V lost 0 bases and J 8 bases, leaving 9 bases between the germline ends. CDR1 is SGDLS and CDR2 is YYNGEE in the germline V gene. This CDR3 reads CASSVDPGDEQFF. The DNA for the CDR3 is TGTGCCAGCAGCGTAGATCCCGGAGATGAGCAGTTCTTC.

This chain links TRBV5-4 with TRBJ2-3, with TRBD2 as a possible D gene (6 bases). CDR1 SGHNT and CDR2 YYREEE come from the germline V gene (reference sequence). CDR3 size: 13 residues. The V and J ends lost 0 bases and 5 bases respectively, with 7 bases between them. The CDR3 DNA reads as TGTGCCAGCAGCTTGGTTAGCGGAGATACGCAGTATTTT. The encoded protein is CASSLVSGDTQYF.

J is TRBJ2-3 and V is TRBV7-9; D gene unclear. Germline CDR1 and CDR2: SEHNR and FQNEAQ (reference sequence). The CDR3 spans 15 residues. The V end lost 0 bases, the J end lost 6 bases, and 13 bases lay between the germline ends. The CDR3: CASSLAYGGVDTQYF. The CDR3 DNA reads as TGTGCCAGCAGCTTAGCGTATGGTGGCGTCGATACGCAGTATTTT.